The subject of this entry is one T cell receptor (beta chain). This sample stems from a study of control samples from healthy donors and cancer patients. Trimming shortened V by 2 bases and J by 6 bases, and 7 bases separated the two germline ends. This CDR3 has 13 residues. Germline lookup yields CDR1 WNHNN and CDR2 SYGVQD (reference sequence). Clones were read by immunoSEQ multiplex PCR, and TCRdb kept only the in-frame ones, dropping some. Here the sample spans about 170,000 clones, approximately 91% being singletons. The chain recombines TRBV10-1 with TRBJ2-2, with D perhaps TRBD2 (6 bases). Sample: blood. The TCR originated in a woman aged 40 to 49 in good health. This CDR3 reads CASSEAGSGELFF. CDR3 nucleotide sequence: TGCGCCAGCAGTGAGGCGGGGTCCGGGGAGCTGTTTTTT.